This T cell receptor beta chain was captured in a study of T cells in Graves' hyperthyroidism and ophthalmopathy. This clonotype was observed a few times. Authors of the study amplified TCR beta CDR3 regions from RNA transcripts. A first-round RT-PCR of the TCR CDR3 used the HTBI primer set. Via MiXCR, TCRdb re-called the multiplex PCR reads, giving one row per CDR3 protein. The table records hundreds of thousands of distinct CDR3 sequences, approximately 16% of them present only once. With 6 bases clipped from V and 2 bases from J, the junction kept 8 bases outside the gene matches. The CDR3 has 15 residues. The germline gives CDR1 MDHEN, CDR2 SYDVKM.

Sequencing was done on a sample of blood. The chain has TRBV28 and TRBJ2-5; TRBD1 matches 8 bases. This TCR came from a middle-aged man with Graves' hyperthyroidism. The CDR3 nucleotides read TGTGCCAGCAGCTCCTCCGGGACAGGTCAAGAGACCCAGTACTTC. It encodes CASSSSGTGQETQYF.